The 9 T cell receptor beta chains given below trace back to one sample, sequenced in a study of T cell repertoires in cytomegalovirus infection. No antigen has been identified for these receptors. TCRdb called the reads again in MiXCR, with one record for every CDR3 protein. The data contain 900,000 to 950,000 distinct CDR3 sequences, roughly 30% of them singletons. Sequencing used cultured CD8+ T cells from PBMCs, obtained from culture after CMV antigen stimulation. The receptors were gathered from a human donor in good health (CMV status not recorded). Some clones in this sample may be carry-over from other donors' samples.

The chain employs TRBV12-3 or TRBV12-4 and TRBJ1-4; D is possibly TRBD1 (5 bases). V dropped 3 bases and J dropped 6 bases, with 14 bases sitting between them. The CDR3 has 15 residues. The CDR3 bases are TGTGCCAGCAGTTTTCTTGGGACGGACCATGAAAAACTGTTTTTT. Translating gives CASSFLGTDHEKLFF.

There are many counts of this clonotype. The chain is built from TRBV7-8 and TRBJ2-5, with 10 bases identical to TRBD2. Germline CDR1 SGHVS, CDR2 FQNEAQ. The V and J ends lost 4 bases and 1 base, in that order; junction bases with no gene match: 6. The CDR3 has 16 residues. For the CDR3, the DNA is TGTGCCAGCAGCTATAGACTAGCGGGTCTCCAAGAGACCCAGTACTTC. Protein product: CASSYRLAGLQETQYF.

This clonotype was seen many times. The chain carries TRBV5-6 and TRBJ2-2, with a weak D call TRBD2 (7 bases). Trimming pared 4 bases from V and 4 bases from J, leaving 17 bases between. The germline V gene encodes CDR1 SGHDT and CDR2 YYEEEE. CDR3 size: 16 residues. CDR3 loop: CASSPLTGGATGELFF. The DNA for the CDR3 is TGTGCCAGCAGCCCTTTGACGGGGGGCGCCACCGGGGAGCTGTTTTTT.

The chain combines TRBV24-1 with TRBJ2-1; TRBD1 is a possible D gene (7 bases). V was cut by 2 bases and J by 6 bases, with 10 bases left in between. Germline V lookup: CDR1 KGHDR, CDR2 SFDVKD. The CDR3 is made up of 14 amino acids. DNA for the CDR3: TGTGCCACCAGTGATTGGCAGGGGGGCAATGAGCAGTTCTTC. Translating it yields CATSDWQGGNEQFF.

Ten or more counts support this clonotype. The chain carries TRBV7-9 and TRBJ2-1; 10 nucleotides align to TRBD1. This CDR3 is 15 amino acids long. Germline V gene data show CDR1 as SEHNR and CDR2 as FQNEAQ (reference sequence). V lost 3 bases, J lost 6 bases, and 5 bases stayed unmatched. CDR3 residues: CASSLGQGFSNEQFF. The CDR3 DNA reads as TGTGCCAGCAGCTTGGGACAGGGGTTCAGCAATGAGCAGTTCTTC.

This clonotype was counted many times. CDR3 in amino acids: CASSWTSQSNEQFF. The CDR3 region has the DNA TGTGCCAGCAGCTGGACTAGCCAGAGCAATGAGCAGTTCTTC. V is TRBV7-2 and J is TRBJ2-1; TRBD2 aligns across 8 bases. CDR3 length: 14 amino acids. Germline CDR1 and CDR2: SGHTA and FQGNSA. V gave up 4 bases and J gave up 6 bases; unmatched junction bases: 5.

This clonotype has just one count. A junction boundary mismatches the germline segment, possibly from a read error. This chain joins TRBV28 and TRBJ2-1; 9 positions match TRBD2. The CDR3 length is 15 residues. Germline V gene data show CDR1 as MDHEN and CDR2 as SYDVKM. The CDR3 nucleotides read TGTGCCACCAGTGGCGAGCGGGGGGATGGAAATGAGCAGTTCTTC. As protein: CATSGERGDGNEQFF.

The CDR3, as DNA: TGTGCCAGCAGCCAAAAGGGTCAGCCGTCGCTTCGAAACACCATATATTTT. As protein: CASSQKGQPSLRNTIYF. The rearrangement joins TRBV14 to TRBJ1-3; no firm D call. V was clipped by 2 bases and J by 5 bases, with 19 bases between them. Germline CDR1 SGHDN, CDR2 FVKESK. The CDR3 extends over 17 amino acids.

This clonotype was observed at least ten times. V gene TRBV7-2 combines with J gene TRBJ1-5, with D possibly matching TRBD1 (5 bases). The CDR3 contains 15 residues. V lost 6 bases and J lost 0, with 12 bases in between. Germline-derived CDR1 and CDR2 are SGHTA and FQGNSA. CDR3 nucleotides: TGTGCCAGCAGAACAGGACACCCTAGCAATCAGCCCCAGCATTTT. Translation: CASRTGHPSNQPQHF. Full variable domain (outside the CDR3, taken from reference TRBV7-2 and TRBJ1-5): GAGVSQSPSNKVTEKGKDVELRCDPISGHTALYWYRQSLGQGLEFLIYFQGNSAPDKSGLPSDRFSAERTGGSVSTLTIQRTQQEDSAVYLCASRTGHPSNQPQHFGDGTRLSIL.